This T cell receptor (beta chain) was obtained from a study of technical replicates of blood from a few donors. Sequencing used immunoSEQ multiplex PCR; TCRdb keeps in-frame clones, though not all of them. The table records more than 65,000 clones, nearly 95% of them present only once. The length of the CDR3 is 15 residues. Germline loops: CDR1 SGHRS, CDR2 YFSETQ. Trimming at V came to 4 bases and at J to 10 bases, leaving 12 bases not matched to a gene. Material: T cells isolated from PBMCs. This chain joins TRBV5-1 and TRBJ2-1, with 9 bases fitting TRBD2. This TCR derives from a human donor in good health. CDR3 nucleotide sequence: TGCGCCAGCAGCCACGGGGTAGCGGGAGCGTGGGAGCAGTTCTTC. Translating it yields CASSHGVAGAWEQFF.